This T cell receptor beta chain stems from a study of blood T cell repertoires in COVID-19. About the study: Some COVID-19 samples were acute and others convalescent; all came from the United States, Italy and Spain.

Per germline, CDR1 PRHDT and CDR2 FYEKMQ (reference sequence). The CDR3 sequence is 16 residues long. V dropped 5 bases and J dropped 0; count of bases not matched to a gene: 8. TCRdb's table, derived via immunoSEQ multiplex PCR, lists solely in-frame clones and lacks some. The sample shows 20,000 to 25,000 clones, over 80% of them seen only once. This chain connects TRBV13 to TRBJ1-2, with 8 bases identical to TRBD1. The sample consisted of peripheral blood. The source is a woman aged 80 or older with acute or convalescent COVID-19. The CDR3 here is CASSPGTGISNYGYTF. CDR3 nucleotide sequence: TGTGCCAGCAGCCCAGGGACAGGAATTTCTAACTATGGCTACACCTTC.